This is a list of T cell receptor beta chains from one sample in a study of low-dose radiotherapy and immunotherapy resistance in tumors. TCRdb fed the reads into MiXCR, producing one record per CDR3 protein. The sample consists of about 64,000 distinct CDR3 sequences, about 30% of them appearing once. Sequenced here: PBMCs, sampled before treatment. All receptors come from a male donor with rectosigmoid adenocarcinoma. The CDR3 runs from the conserved cysteine through the conserved F or W. A D gene is named only where the DNA matches it firmly. Expanded clones get a size class; other rows say once, few or many, or leave the size out.

- many TRBJ1-2 TRBV12-3/TRBV12-4 TGTGCCAGCAGTTTAAACAGGGTTGATGGCTACACCTTC CASSLNRVDGYTF
- many TRBJ1-1 TRBV20-1 TGCAGTGCTAGAACCACTCTAACTCCTTCCACTGAAGCTTTCTTT CSARTTLTPSTEAFF
- many TRBJ2-7 TRBV29-1 TGCAGCGGCGGACGCTCGAACGAGCAGTACTTC CSGGRSNEQYF
- many TRBJ1-2 TRBV7-2 TGTGCCAGCAGCCGTCCGGGACCCTATGGCTACACCTTC CASSRPGPYGYTF
TRBD1 - TRBJ2-7 TRBV6-5 TGTGCCAGCAGCCCTTTACCCGGGACAGGGTCGTCCGAGCAGTACTTC CASSPLPGTGSSEQYF
- many TRBJ2-1 TRBV19 TGTGCCAGTAGTATGAGAGGGAGCGGGTACAATGAGCAGTTCTTC CASSMRGSGYNEQFF
- many TRBJ1-4 TRBV28 TGTGCCAGCACCCCCGGTCTGGTTACGACTAATGAAAAACTGTTTTTT CASTPGLVTTNEKLFF
- many TRBJ2-3 TRBV18 TGTGCCAGCTCACCATCTAGGGGCGCAGATACGCAGTATTTT CASSPSRGADTQYF
TRBD1 many TRBJ2-7 TRBV11-2 TGTGCCAGCAGAATCACCGGGACAGGTACCTACGAGCAGTACTTC CASRITGTGTYEQYF
TRBD2 many TRBJ2-7 TRBV14 TGTGCCAGCAGTTCCGGACTAGCGGGACAATACGAGCAGTACTTC CASSSGLAGQYEQYF
TRBD1 medium-sized TRBJ2-7 TRBV12-3/TRBV12-4 TGTGCCAGCAGTCTCGCGGGGACAGGATTCTACGAGCAGTACTTC CASSLAGTGFYEQYF
TRBD2 - TRBJ2-5 TRBV7-9 TGTGCCAGCCGACCCCCCCTTAGCGGGAGTAACATAGAGACCCAGTACTTC CASRPPLSGSNIETQYF
- many TRBJ1-6 TRBV27 TGTGCCAGCAGTTTATTCGGCGAAGCTGGTCGGTCACCCCTCCACTTT CASSLFGEAGRSPLHF
- - TRBJ2-5 TRBV28 TGTGCCAGCTTATCGGGGGGCGGGGGACAAGAGACCCAGTACTTC CASLSGGGGQETQYF
TRBD1 many TRBJ1-3 TRBV10-3 TGTGCCATGTCCACAGGGGGTGGTGGAAACACCATATATTTT CAMSTGGGGNTIYF
- few TRBJ2-7 TRBV20-1 TGCAGTGCTAGAGAGGGGGCAGGGTTATGGGGGCAGTACTTC CSAREGAGLWGQYF
- many TRBJ2-5 TRBV10-3 TGTGCCATCAGTGAGTCAGGGGCAGGGAAAGAGACCCAGTACTTC CAISESGAGKETQYF
- - TRBJ2-6 TRBV21-1 TGTGCCAGCACCCACTCTGGGGCCAACGTCCTGACTTTC CASTHSGANVLTF
TRBD1 - TRBJ1-5 TRBV19 TGTCCCAGTAGTATCTGGACAGGTAATAAACAGCCCCAGCATTTT CPSSIWTGNKQPQHF
TRBD2 many TRBJ2-7 TRBV7-9 TGTGCCAGCAGCTTTCTAGCGGGGCTCTCCTACGAGCAGTACTTC CASSFLAGLSYEQYF
- many TRBJ2-7 TRBV5-3 TGTGCCAGCTCGGGGCCTTCCGAGCAGTACTTC CASSGPSEQYF
- many TRBJ2-2 TRBV6-2/TRBV6-3 TGTGCCAGCAGTTACGTCCCCAGGCTCTTCAACACCGGGGAGCTGTTTTTT CASSYVPRLFNTGELFF
- - TRBJ1-1 TRBV12-3/TRBV12-4 - CASTLGLPSYEQYFGPVTEAFF
- few TRBJ1-1 TRBV9 TGTGCCAGCAGCGTAATTAGGAGGGAAACGGCCACTGAAGCTTTCTTT CASSVIRRETATEAFF
- many TRBJ1-1 TRBV6-6 TGTGCCAGCATCTTCTCGGTTCTGGACACTGAAGCTTTCTTT CASIFSVLDTEAFF
TRBD1 - TRBJ1-1 TRBV7-2 TGTGCCAGCAGCTTGAAGGGGGCGCCCACTGAAGCTTTCTTT CASSLKGAPTEAFF
TRBD1 many TRBJ1-2 TRBV5-1 TGCGCCAGCAGCTCCGGGACAGGGGGAGGTGAAGGCTACACCTTC CASSSGTGGGEGYTF
TRBD2 many TRBJ2-5 TRBV27 TGTGCCAGCGGCGCTAGCGGGGTTATTGAGACCCAGTACTTC CASGASGVIETQYF
TRBD1 many TRBJ1-5 TRBV30 TGTGCCTGGAAAGGGTCAGGGGGGTATCAGCCCCAGCATTTT CAWKGSGGYQPQHF
- many TRBJ2-3 TRBV9 TGTGCCAGCAGCGTAGGTAACACAGATACGCAGTATTTT CASSVGNTDTQYF
TRBD2 many TRBJ2-5 TRBV6-5 TGTGCCAGCAAACTAGCGGGGGGCGAGACCCAGTACTTC CASKLAGGETQYF
- - TRBJ2-1 TRBV14 TGTGCCAGCAGCCAAGCGGGGAACAATGAGCAGTTCTTC CASSQAGNNEQFF
- few TRBJ2-1 TRBV28 TGTGCCAGCACCCTCCTAGGAGGGAATGAGCAGTTCTTC CASTLLGGNEQFF
- many TRBJ2-7 TRBV7-2 TGTGCCAGCAGCTTAGCTTGGACAGCCTACGAGCAGTACTTC CASSLAWTAYEQYF
TRBD2 few TRBJ2-3 TRBV3-1 TGTGCCAGCAGCCAAGCCGACGGGGGGGGCCCAGATACGCAGTATTTT CASSQADGGGPDTQYF
- many TRBJ2-3 TRBV6-2/TRBV6-3 TGTGCCAGCACCTCGCTCATGACAGATACGCAGTATTTT CASTSLMTDTQYF
- many TRBJ2-5 TRBV4-3 TGCGCCAGCAGCCAAGCAGGACAGCAAGAGACCCAGTACTTC CASSQAGQQETQYF
TRBD1 many TRBJ1-5 TRBV12-3/TRBV12-4 TGTGCCAGCAGTTTGGGACAGGGGTCCGTTGCGGGTCAGCCCCAGCATTTT CASSLGQGSVAGQPQHF
- - TRBJ2-2 TRBV10-3 - CAISHTGQGNTGELFFFF
TRBD1 many TRBJ2-1 TRBV12-3/TRBV12-4 TGTGCCAGCAGTCACAGGGGGCTACCTAACAATGAGCAGTTCTTC CASSHRGLPNNEQFF
TRBD1 many TRBJ2-7 TRBV7-6 TGTGCCAGCAGCCCCGGGACAGGGATCGAGCAGTACTTC CASSPGTGIEQYF
- medium-sized TRBJ1-2 TRBV28 TGTGCCAGCAGTTTGGCACAGAGTTTTGGCTACACCTTC CASSLAQSFGYTF
- many TRBJ2-5 TRBV19 TGTGCCAGTTCCGAAGCCCCATTAACCCAGTACTTC CASSEAPLTQYF
TRBD1 - TRBJ1-2 TRBV30 TGTGCCGGACAAGTAGCAGGGGGCGAAGGCTATGGCTACACCTTC CAGQVAGGEGYGYTF
TRBD2 few TRBJ2-7 TRBV4-1 TGCGCCAGCAGCCCGGCGACTAGCGGGGACTACGAGCAGTACTTC CASSPATSGDYEQYF